This is a list of T cell receptor beta chains from one sample in a study of blood T cell repertoires in COVID-19. The data were produced by immunoSEQ multiplex PCR, yet TCRdb's version contains in-frame clones alone and is incomplete. The sample has approximately 180,000 clones, 87% seen once. Sequencing was carried out using peripheral blood. The receptors derive from a woman between 50 and 59 years old with acute or convalescent COVID-19. The CDR3 runs from the conserved cysteine through the conserved F or W. The D gene is left open where the match is weak. Not all rows give a size; the values are once, few, many and, for expanded clones, a class.

j_call: TRBJ2-1; clone_size: -; d_call: TRBD2; v_call: TRBV6-5; cdr3_aa: CASLASGGNEQFF; cdr3_nt: TGTGCCAGCTTGGCTAGCGGGGGAAATGAGCAGTTCTTC
j_call: TRBJ1-5; clone_size: -; d_call: TRBD1; v_call: TRBV4-3; cdr3_aa: CASSQDRGLWPQHF; cdr3_nt: TGCGCCAGCAGCCAGGACAGGGGGCTATGGCCCCAGCATTTT
j_call: TRBJ1-6; clone_size: -; d_call: -; v_call: TRBV18; cdr3_aa: CASSPLGGKESPLHF; cdr3_nt: TGTGCCAGCTCACCTTTGGGAGGAAAGGAGTCACCCCTCCACTTT
j_call: TRBJ1-3; clone_size: -; d_call: -; v_call: TRBV30; cdr3_aa: CAWSLIESSGNTIYF; cdr3_nt: TGTGCCTGGAGTCTGATCGAGAGCTCTGGAAACACCATATATTTT
j_call: TRBJ1-2; clone_size: -; d_call: -; v_call: TRBV18; cdr3_aa: CASSLDSSYYIGYTF; cdr3_nt: TGTGCCAGCTCACTCGACAGTTCTTATTACATTGGCTACACCTTC
j_call: TRBJ1-4; clone_size: -; d_call: -; v_call: TRBV6-1; cdr3_aa: CASSETPTYPEKLFF; cdr3_nt: TGTGCCAGCAGTGAAACTCCCACGTACCCCGAAAAACTGTTTTTT
j_call: TRBJ2-3; clone_size: -; d_call: -; v_call: TRBV7-2; cdr3_aa: CASSFASTSGADTQYF; cdr3_nt: TGTGCCAGCAGCTTTGCTTCAACTAGTGGGGCAGATACGCAGTATTTT
j_call: TRBJ2-5; clone_size: -; d_call: TRBD2; v_call: TRBV9; cdr3_aa: CASSPLSGRIETQYF; cdr3_nt: TGTGCCAGCAGTCCTCTAAGCGGGAGAATAGAGACCCAGTACTTC
j_call: TRBJ2-5; clone_size: once; d_call: -; v_call: TRBV29-1; cdr3_aa: CSVEWGSAETQYF; cdr3_nt: TGCAGCGTTGAATGGGGTAGCGCAGAGACCCAGTACTTC
j_call: TRBJ2-7; clone_size: -; d_call: TRBD2; v_call: TRBV27; cdr3_aa: CASSSGTSGGAYEQYF; cdr3_nt: TGTGCCAGCAGTTCTGGGACTAGCGGGGGGGCCTACGAGCAGTACTTC
j_call: TRBJ1-1; clone_size: -; d_call: -; v_call: TRBV13; cdr3_aa: CASSFRDTKEAFF; cdr3_nt: TGTGCCAGCAGCTTCAGGGACACGAAAGAAGCTTTCTTT
j_call: TRBJ1-2; clone_size: once; d_call: -; v_call: TRBV6-1; cdr3_aa: CASSDAPMRGSGGYTF; cdr3_nt: TGTGCCAGCAGTGATGCCCCCATGCGGGGGTCAGGGGGCTACACCTTC
j_call: TRBJ1-3; clone_size: many; d_call: -; v_call: TRBV5-1; cdr3_aa: CASSLTADLGNTIYF; cdr3_nt: TGCGCCAGCAGCTTGACGGCGGATCTAGGAAACACCATATATTTT
j_call: TRBJ2-3; clone_size: -; d_call: TRBD2; v_call: TRBV4-3; cdr3_aa: CASSQALAGVGDTQYF; cdr3_nt: TGCGCCAGCAGCCAGGCACTAGCGGGGGTGGGGGATACGCAGTATTTT
j_call: TRBJ2-5; clone_size: once; d_call: TRBD2; v_call: TRBV11-2; cdr3_aa: CASKVAGAETQYF; cdr3_nt: TGTGCCAGCAAAGTCGCGGGAGCAGAGACCCAGTACTTC
j_call: TRBJ2-1; clone_size: -; d_call: -; v_call: TRBV15; cdr3_aa: CATSTQHEQFF; cdr3_nt: TGTGCCACCAGCACACAGCATGAGCAGTTCTTC
j_call: TRBJ1-1; clone_size: few; d_call: -; v_call: TRBV9; cdr3_aa: CASSASPSRKDTEAFF; cdr3_nt: TGTGCCAGCAGCGCGTCTCCCTCGCGGAAGGACACTGAAGCTTTCTTT
j_call: TRBJ2-7; clone_size: -; d_call: TRBD1; v_call: TRBV29-1; cdr3_aa: CSARTGGGEQYF; cdr3_nt: TGCAGCGCCCGGACAGGGGGAGGGGAGCAGTACTTC
j_call: TRBJ2-7; clone_size: once; d_call: -; v_call: TRBV21-1; cdr3_aa: CASSTSYEQYF; cdr3_nt: TGTGCCAGCAGCACTTCTTACGAGCAGTACTTC